The rows below give T cell receptor beta chains drawn from one sample of a study of blood T cell repertoires in COVID-19. TCRdb's table, derived via immunoSEQ multiplex PCR, lists solely in-frame clones and lacks some. The sample has approximately 65,000 clones; 65% to 80% are singletons. Sequencing was performed on peripheral blood. Every receptor here comes from a man aged 60 to 69 with acute or convalescent COVID-19. CDR3s include the opening cysteine and the closing phenylalanine or tryptophan. Fields, in order: D gene, CDR3 length, clone size, V gene, J gene, CDR3 DNA, CDR3 protein. A D gene is named only where the DNA matches it firmly. For some rows the clone size is stated as once, few or many, or as a class when expanded; others skip it.

d_gene: .
len: 14
abundance: .
v_gene: TRBV5-1
j_gene: TRBJ1-1
CDR3nt: TGCGCCAGTAACGACCGGAGTATGAACACTGAAGCTTTCTTT
CDR3aa: CASNDRSMNTEAFF

d_gene: .
len: 13
abundance: .
v_gene: TRBV7-8
j_gene: TRBJ1-6
CDR3nt: TGTGCCAGCAGCTTAGGTTATAGTTCACCCCTCCACTTT
CDR3aa: CASSLGYSSPLHF

d_gene: TRBD2
len: 16
abundance: .
v_gene: TRBV5-1
j_gene: TRBJ2-1
CDR3nt: TGCGCCAGCAGCTACGGACTAGCGGGAGTCGTAAATGAGCAGTTCTTC
CDR3aa: CASSYGLAGVVNEQFF

d_gene: .
len: 15
abundance: once
v_gene: TRBV19
j_gene: TRBJ1-2
CDR3nt: TGTGCCAGTAGCCCCAATTTGGGGGCGCGGGTCGGCTACACCTTC
CDR3aa: CASSPNLGARVGYTF

d_gene: TRBD1
len: 13
abundance: .
v_gene: TRBV27
j_gene: TRBJ2-7
CDR3nt: TGTGCCAGCAGCAGGGACAGGGAAAGCGAGCAGTACTTC
CDR3aa: CASSRDRESEQYF

d_gene: .
len: 16
abundance: .
v_gene: TRBV5-1
j_gene: TRBJ2-2
CDR3nt: TGCGCCAGCAGCCCCGATCAAGGGGTGGGGCGCGGGGAGCTGTTTTTT
CDR3aa: CASSPDQGVGRGELFF

d_gene: .
len: 13
abundance: .
v_gene: TRBV12-3/TRBV12-4
j_gene: TRBJ1-1
CDR3nt: TGTGCCAGCAGTTTACGGGAGAGCACTGAAGCTTTCTTT
CDR3aa: CASSLRESTEAFF

d_gene: .
len: 13
abundance: .
v_gene: TRBV5-1
j_gene: TRBJ2-5
CDR3nt: TGCGCCAGCAGCTGGGGACTGGGGAAGACCCAGTACTTC
CDR3aa: CASSWGLGKTQYF

d_gene: TRBD1
len: 15
abundance: .
v_gene: TRBV7-6
j_gene: TRBJ1-1
CDR3nt: TGTGCCAGCAGCTTAGGAACAGGGGTTTTTACTGAAGCTTTCTTT
CDR3aa: CASSLGTGVFTEAFF

d_gene: TRBD1
len: 13
abundance: .
v_gene: TRBV5-1
j_gene: TRBJ2-7
CDR3nt: TGCGCCAGCAGCAGAGGACAGGGCTACGAGCAGTACTTC
CDR3aa: CASSRGQGYEQYF

d_gene: .
len: 11
abundance: .
v_gene: TRBV29-1
j_gene: TRBJ2-7
CDR3nt: TGCAGCGCCCCCCCCGTTGTCGAGCAGTACTTC
CDR3aa: CSAPPVVEQYF

d_gene: .
len: 15
abundance: .
v_gene: TRBV6-6
j_gene: TRBJ2-1
CDR3nt: TGTGCCAGCAGTTACTCTGGGACATCTTACAATGAGCAGTTCTTC
CDR3aa: CASSYSGTSYNEQFF

d_gene: .
len: 14
abundance: .
v_gene: TRBV24-1
j_gene: TRBJ2-5
CDR3nt: TGTGCCACCAGTGATTTTGGGCCTACCGCGACCCAGTACTTC
CDR3aa: CATSDFGPTATQYF

d_gene: TRBD1
len: 15
abundance: .
v_gene: TRBV7-2
j_gene: TRBJ2-7
CDR3nt: TGTGCCAGCAGCCGCGTGGGACAGGGGACCTACGAGCAGTACTTC
CDR3aa: CASSRVGQGTYEQYF

d_gene: .
len: 15
abundance: .
v_gene: TRBV5-1
j_gene: TRBJ2-2
CDR3nt: TGCGCCAGCAGCTTGGATAACAGGGTGTACGGGGAGCTGTTTTTT
CDR3aa: CASSLDNRVYGELFF

d_gene: TRBD2
len: 15
abundance: .
v_gene: TRBV5-5
j_gene: TRBJ2-7
CDR3nt: TGTGCCAGCAGCCTAACTAGCGGGGACTCCTACGAGCAGTACTTC
CDR3aa: CASSLTSGDSYEQYF